The rows below give T cell receptor beta chains drawn from one sample of a study of CD8+ T cells in alopecia areata. Produced via immunoSEQ multiplex PCR; TCRdb's table is partial and in-frame only. The sample has over 200,000 clones, around three fifths seen once. The source was CD4+ T cells sorted from blood, collected at week 0. These receptors were collected from a human donor with alopecia areata. Both conserved end residues are part of each CDR3. Fields, in order: D gene, V gene, clone size, J gene, CDR3 DNA, CDR3 protein. The D gene is left open where the match is weak. The size entry is marked missing in some rows and otherwise reads once, few, many or a size class.

D: -; V: TRBV14; size: -; J: TRBJ2-2; DNA: TGTGCCAGCAGCCAGGATAGGGCCGGGGAGCTGTTTTTT; CDR3: CASSQDRAGELFF
D: -; V: TRBV30; size: -; J: TRBJ2-4; DNA: TGTGCCTGGACCCACGGGGCGGCCAAAAACATTCAGTACTTC; CDR3: CAWTHGAAKNIQYF
D: -; V: TRBV9; size: few; J: TRBJ1-1; DNA: TGTGCCAGCAGCCCCAGAGGGGATGGGAACATGAACACTGAAGCTTTCTTT; CDR3: CASSPRGDGNMNTEAFF
D: -; V: TRBV5-1; size: -; J: TRBJ1-1; DNA: TGCGCCAGCAGCTTCCAGGGCCAGGCCGAAGCTTTCTTT; CDR3: CASSFQGQAEAFF
D: TRBD2; V: TRBV15; size: few; J: TRBJ2-5; DNA: TGTGCCACCAGCAGAGAACGGCGGGAGCTCGAGACCCAGTACTTC; CDR3: CATSRERRELETQYF
D: -; V: TRBV15; size: -; J: TRBJ2-4; DNA: TGTGCCACCAGCACCCTTTCAGAGGGTGGCAAAAACATTCAGTACTTC; CDR3: CATSTLSEGGKNIQYF
D: -; V: TRBV5-6; size: few; J: TRBJ1-2; DNA: TGTGCCAGCAGTCAGGTCTTCTATGGCTACACCTTC; CDR3: CASSQVFYGYTF
D: -; V: TRBV9; size: -; J: TRBJ2-3; DNA: TGTGCCAGCAGCGTAGCTCCGACGGGCACAGATACGCAGTATTTT; CDR3: CASSVAPTGTDTQYF
D: TRBD1; V: TRBV6-5; size: few; J: TRBJ1-4; DNA: TGTGCCAGCCACAGGGGAACTAATGAAAAACTGTTTTTT; CDR3: CASHRGTNEKLFF
D: -; V: TRBV5-4; size: -; J: TRBJ1-4; DNA: TGTGCCAGCAGGGAATGGTTGAATGAAAAACTGTTTTTT; CDR3: CASREWLNEKLFF
D: TRBD1; V: TRBV4-1; size: few; J: TRBJ2-1; DNA: TGCGCCAGCAGCCAAGGAGATTTCGCGGGACAGGCATACAATGAGCAGTTCTTC; CDR3: CASSQGDFAGQAYNEQFF
D: -; V: TRBV28; size: -; J: TRBJ1-1; DNA: TGTGCATCCTCGACCGGGGCAGCCAACACTGAAGCTTTCTTT; CDR3: CASSTGAANTEAFF
D: TRBD2; V: TRBV7-8; size: -; J: TRBJ2-5; DNA: TGTGCCAGCAGCACCCGCGGGGGGCTGCAGCAAGAGACCCAGTACTTC; CDR3: CASSTRGGLQQETQYF
D: -; V: TRBV4-1; size: -; J: TRBJ1-5; DNA: TGCGCCAGCAGCCAAGATCGACGACAGCCCCAGCATTTT; CDR3: CASSQDRRQPQHF
D: -; V: TRBV6-6; size: -; J: TRBJ2-6; DNA: TGTGCCACACTAAACGACGGGGCCAACGTCCTGACTTTC; CDR3: CATLNDGANVLTF
D: -; V: TRBV19; size: few; J: TRBJ2-1; DNA: TGTGCCAGTAGTATAGGCCTGAATTTTGCAACCTACAATGAGCAGTTCTTC; CDR3: CASSIGLNFATYNEQFF
D: -; V: TRBV4-1; size: few; J: TRBJ2-2; DNA: TGCGCCAGCAGCCTACCCCCCGTGGGTGAGGCGAACACCGGGGAGCTGTTTTTT; CDR3: CASSLPPVGEANTGELFF
D: TRBD1; V: TRBV29-1; size: few; J: TRBJ1-1; DNA: TGCAGCGTAGACAGGGATTATGGTTTCTTT; CDR3: CSVDRDYGFF
D: -; V: TRBV6-1; size: -; J: TRBJ2-5; DNA: TGTGCCAGCAGTGAAGGATCGGGAGTAGAGACCCAGTACTTC; CDR3: CASSEGSGVETQYF
D: -; V: TRBV10-1; size: -; J: TRBJ1-2; DNA: TGCGCCAGCAGTGAGAACGGCAACTATGGCTACACCTTC; CDR3: CASSENGNYGYTF
D: TRBD2; V: TRBV30; size: few; J: TRBJ2-1; DNA: TGTGCCTGGAGTGTCGGACTAGCGGGGGGCCCATACAATGAGCAGTTCTTC; CDR3: CAWSVGLAGGPYNEQFF
D: -; V: TRBV5-6; size: -; J: TRBJ1-1; DNA: TGTGCCAGCAGCTTCCCCGAGACTGAAGCTTTCTTT; CDR3: CASSFPETEAFF
D: -; V: TRBV9; size: -; J: TRBJ2-2; DNA: TGTGCCAGCAGCGTAACCGGGGAGCTGTTTTTT; CDR3: CASSVTGELFF
D: -; V: TRBV2; size: -; J: TRBJ2-4; DNA: TGTGCCAGCACGTCCCCAAGAGGACTACCTTACTTC; CDR3: CASTSPRGLPYF
D: -; V: TRBV2; size: -; J: TRBJ2-2; DNA: TGTGCCAGCAGCAAAACAAGGACAGTAGGCGGGGAGCTGTTTTTT; CDR3: CASSKTRTVGGELFF
D: TRBD1; V: TRBV19; size: few; J: TRBJ1-2; DNA: TGTGCCAGTAGTGCCCCGACAGGGGCCAACTATGGCTACACCTTC; CDR3: CASSAPTGANYGYTF
D: -; V: TRBV15; size: -; J: TRBJ2-1; DNA: TGTGCCACCAGCAGAGATACTAGCCCTGGCCATGAGCAGTTCTTC; CDR3: CATSRDTSPGHEQFF
D: -; V: TRBV5-1; size: -; J: TRBJ1-1; DNA: TGCGCCAGCAGCTTGGGATCAGGGATGACTGAAGCTTTCTTT; CDR3: CASSLGSGMTEAFF
D: -; V: TRBV9; size: -; J: TRBJ1-1; DNA: TGTGCCAGCAGCGAGGGACGGAGCCTAGAAGCTTTCTTT; CDR3: CASSEGRSLEAFF
D: -; V: TRBV27; size: -; J: TRBJ2-3; DNA: TGTGCCAGCAGTTTATCTAACACAGGCACAGATACGCAGTATTTT; CDR3: CASSLSNTGTDTQYF
D: TRBD1; V: TRBV9; size: -; J: TRBJ2-1; DNA: TGTGCCAGCAGCCCCCGACAGGGCGCCTACAATGAGCAGTTCTTC; CDR3: CASSPRQGAYNEQFF
D: TRBD2; V: TRBV10-3; size: -; J: TRBJ2-3; DNA: TGTGCCATCAGTGAAGGCGGGGGGACAGATACGCAGTATTTT; CDR3: CAISEGGGTDTQYF
D: -; V: TRBV27; size: -; J: TRBJ2-3; DNA: TGTGCCAGCAGATTCAGATACACAGATACGCAGTATTTT; CDR3: CASRFRYTDTQYF
D: -; V: TRBV5-1; size: -; J: TRBJ1-4; DNA: TGCGCCAGCAGCTTCTCAGGGGCACGGGCTAATGAAAAACTGTTTTTT; CDR3: CASSFSGARANEKLFF
D: TRBD1; V: TRBV4-1; size: -; J: TRBJ2-7; DNA: TGCGCCAGCAGCCAAGACAGGGGGACCGATACTCTCGAGCAGTACTTC; CDR3: CASSQDRGTDTLEQYF
D: -; V: TRBV7-2; size: -; J: TRBJ2-7; DNA: TGTGCCAGCAGCTTAGCTTGGTACGAGCAGTACTTC; CDR3: CASSLAWYEQYF
D: TRBD2; V: TRBV5-6; size: -; J: TRBJ2-5; DNA: TGTGCCAGCAGCTTGGGGGCGGCGGGAGTCCAAGAGACCCAGTACTTC; CDR3: CASSLGAAGVQETQYF
D: -; V: TRBV29-1; size: -; J: TRBJ1-2; DNA: TGCAGCGTTGAAATAGTGGGCCGTAACTATGGCTACACCTTC; CDR3: CSVEIVGRNYGYTF
D: -; V: TRBV30; size: -; J: TRBJ1-2; DNA: TGTGCCTGGAGTGTACCTCGGGAGGGGAGGAACTATGGCTACACCTTC; CDR3: CAWSVPREGRNYGYTF
D: TRBD1; V: TRBV29-1; size: -; J: TRBJ2-7; DNA: TGCAGCGTTGAGAGCAGGGGGCTACACGAGCAGTACTTC; CDR3: CSVESRGLHEQYF
D: -; V: TRBV7-2; size: -; J: TRBJ2-1; DNA: TGTGCCAGCAGCTTGACGCCCGGGACATTATACAATGAGCAGTTCTTC; CDR3: CASSLTPGTLYNEQFF
D: -; V: TRBV18; size: -; J: TRBJ2-1; DNA: TGTGCCAGCTCTTCTGCTCAGGGGCCCAATGAGCAGTTCTTC; CDR3: CASSSAQGPNEQFF
D: -; V: TRBV25-1; size: -; J: TRBJ1-1; DNA: TGTGCCAGCAGTGATGCCTTCGGGCAGAACACTGAAGCTTTCTTT; CDR3: CASSDAFGQNTEAFF
D: TRBD1; V: TRBV6-6; size: -; J: TRBJ1-2; DNA: TGTGCCAGCGCTTACAGGGGGAGTGAGGGCTACACCTTC; CDR3: CASAYRGSEGYTF
D: TRBD2; V: TRBV27; size: -; J: TRBJ2-6; DNA: TGTGCCAGCAGTTTACGTCCTAGCGGGACATTCAACTCTGGGGCCAACGTCCTGACTTTC; CDR3: CASSLRPSGTFNSGANVLTF
D: TRBD1; V: TRBV7-9; size: -; J: TRBJ2-5; DNA: TGTGCCAGCAGCCCCCGACAGGGTCCGACCCAAGAGACCCAGTACTTC; CDR3: CASSPRQGPTQETQYF